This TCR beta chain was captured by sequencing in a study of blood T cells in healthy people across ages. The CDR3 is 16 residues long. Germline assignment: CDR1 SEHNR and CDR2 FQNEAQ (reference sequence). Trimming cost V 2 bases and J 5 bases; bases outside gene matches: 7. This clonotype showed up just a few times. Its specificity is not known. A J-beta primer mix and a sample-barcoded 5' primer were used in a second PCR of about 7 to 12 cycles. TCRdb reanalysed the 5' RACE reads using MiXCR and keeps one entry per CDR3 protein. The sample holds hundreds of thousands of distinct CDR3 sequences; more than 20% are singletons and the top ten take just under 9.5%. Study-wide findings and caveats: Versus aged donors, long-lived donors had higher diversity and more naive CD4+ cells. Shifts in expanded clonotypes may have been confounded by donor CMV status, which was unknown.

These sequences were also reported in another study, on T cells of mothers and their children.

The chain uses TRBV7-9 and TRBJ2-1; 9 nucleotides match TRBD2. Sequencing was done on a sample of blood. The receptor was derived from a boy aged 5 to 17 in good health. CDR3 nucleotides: TGTGCCAGCAGCTTAAGTGTAGCGGGAGCCAACAATGAGCAGTTCTTC. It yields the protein CASSLSVAGANNEQFF.